The clone carrying this T cell receptor beta chain was seen many times. Its target is unknown. Its ends do not fully match the called genes, so a read error is possible. This sample was taken from a study of T cell repertoires in cytomegalovirus infection. As for the study in general: Newly reported HLA-C-restricted and thoroughly characterized HLA-B-restricted CMV epitopes were employed. Public TCR beta signatures were indicative of both CMV infection and a matching HLA type. Study-level findings and limits: Dominating the ex vivo response were TCR beta clonotypes that were CMV-specific and HLA-C-restricted. Using cumulative public TCR beta family frequency, the authors identified those who carried CMV together with the relevant HLA.

Germline CDR1 is SGHRS and CDR2 is YFSETQ. The CDR3 consists of 14 residues. TCRdb analysed the reads with MiXCR anew, one entry per CDR3 protein. There are around 900,000 distinct CDR3 sequences in the sample; 25% to 40% occur only once, and roughly 13% lies in the top ten. The TCR originated in a human donor in good health (CMV status not recorded). Some clones in this sample may be carry-over from other donors' samples. The specimen was cultured CD8+ T cells from PBMCs, collected from culture after CMV antigen stimulation. The chain carries TRBV5-1 and TRBJ2-7; 7 bases map to TRBD1. The CDR3 nucleotides are TGTGCCAGCAGCTTAGGGGACAGCTCCTACGAGCAGTACTTC. It is translated as CASSLGDSSYEQYF.